A single sample gave rise to the 2 T cell receptor beta chains below, sequenced in a study of preoperative IRX-2 immunotherapy in early breast cancer. Treatment: preoperative locoregional IRX-2 cytokine immunotherapy. Libraries were prepared by immunoSEQ multiplex PCR; TCRdb keeps only in-frame clonotypes and omits some of them. The sample shows about 43,000 clones, about 95% of them seen only once. The sequences come from tumor tissue, collected after IRX-2 immunotherapy. The receptor source for this set is a human donor with breast cancer.

The V and J genes are TRBV4-3 and TRBJ2-1; maybe TRBD2 (6 bases). Germline loops: CDR1 LGHNA, CDR2 YSLEER. V lost 0 bases and J lost 8, with 17 bases in between. The CDR3 consists of 16 residues. The CDR3 spells CASSQDWWAEGDEQFF. As DNA, the CDR3 is TGCGCCAGCAGCCAAGATTGGTGGGCGGAGGGCGATGAGCAGTTCTTC.

The chain is built from TRBV6-5 and TRBJ1-2; 8 bases align to TRBD1. The V gene's germline CDR1 is MNHEY and CDR2 SVGAGI. Germline trimming cut 6 bases from V and 8 bases from J; bases unmatched to any gene: 11. This CDR3 is 14 amino acids long. The CDR3 region is CASRKTGQGRGYTF. The DNA for the CDR3 is TGTGCCAGCAGAAAGACTGGACAGGGAAGAGGCTACACCTTC.